The rows below give T cell receptor beta chains drawn from one sample of a study of blood T cells in healthy people across ages. TCRdb re-derived calls from the 5' RACE reads in MiXCR, one entry per CDR3 protein. The sample holds some 760,000 distinct CDR3 sequences, approximately 25% seen once. The sample was also reused in another study, on T cells of mothers and their children.

Sequenced material: blood. The receptors stem from a boy aged 5-17 years in good health. CDR3s include the opening cysteine and the closing phenylalanine or tryptophan. A D gene is named only where the DNA matches it firmly. Only part of the rows carry a size: once, few, many, or a class if the clone is expanded.

CDR3aa,CDR3nt,d_gene,abundance,len,v_gene,j_gene
CASSSGGGLYGYTF,TGTGCCAGCAGTTCGGGGGGTGGACTCTATGGCTACACCTTC,.,.,14,TRBV28,TRBJ1-2
CASSQGTRSPLHF,TGTGCCAGCAGTCAAGGGACGCGCTCACCCCTCCACTTT,.,.,13,TRBV28,TRBJ1-6
CSVVPGLHTGELFF,TGCAGCGTGGTACCGGGACTTCACACCGGGGAGCTGTTTTTT,.,few,14,TRBV29-1,TRBJ2-2
CASSPGQGSADTQYF,TGTGCCAGCAGTCCCGGACAGGGGAGCGCAGATACGCAGTATTTT,TRBD1,few,15,TRBV2,TRBJ2-3
CATSRSGDRSNEQFF,TGTGCCACCAGCAGGTCTGGGGACAGGTCGAATGAGCAGTTCTTC,TRBD1,.,15,TRBV15,TRBJ2-1
CASSLVGAAYNEQFF,TGTGCCAGCAGCTTAGTGGGGGCCGCCTACAATGAGCAGTTCTTC,.,few,15,TRBV7-9,TRBJ2-1
CASSLMWRANEQFF,TGTGCCAGCAGCTTAATGTGGCGAGCTAATGAGCAGTTCTTC,.,few,14,TRBV11-2,TRBJ2-1
CASSSDSSSQYF,TGTGCCAGCAGTTCCGACAGTTCGTCGCAGTATTTT,.,few,12,TRBV2,TRBJ2-3
CASSLGATGGERKLFF,TGTGCCAGCAGCTTAGGAGCGACAGGGGGCGAGAGAAAACTGTTTTTT,TRBD1,few,16,TRBV7-2,TRBJ1-4
CASSFGWSTDTQYF,TGTGCCAGCAGTTTCGGGTGGTCCACAGATACGCAGTATTTT,.,.,14,TRBV27,TRBJ2-3
CASSQAGGTGELFF,TGTGCCAGCAGCCAAGCGGGAGGAACCGGGGAGCTGTTTTTT,TRBD2,.,14,TRBV3-1,TRBJ2-2
CASSELGPLEQYF,TGTGCCAGCAGTGAATTAGGGCCTCTCGAGCAGTACTTC,.,few,13,TRBV2,TRBJ2-7
CSALEPKDLAYNEQFF,TGCAGTGCCCTGGAGCCGAAGGACCTCGCTTACAATGAGCAGTTCTTC,.,few,16,TRBV20-1,TRBJ2-1
CASSFSTHHNTEAFF,TGTGCCAGCAGTTTTTCCACACATCACAACACTGAAGCTTTCTTT,.,few,15,TRBV12-3/TRBV12-4,TRBJ1-1
CATKATAGTQETQYF,TGTGCCACTAAAGCTACAGCGGGGACACAAGAGACCCAGTACTTC,.,few,15,TRBV27,TRBJ2-5
CASSPHQGWGIAYNEQFF,TGTGCCAGTAGTCCCCACCAAGGTTGGGGAATCGCCTACAATGAGCAGTTCTTC,.,.,18,TRBV19,TRBJ2-1
CASSFSGPGANVLTF,TGCGCCAGCAGCTTTTCTGGACCTGGGGCCAACGTCCTGACTTTC,.,few,15,TRBV5-1,TRBJ2-6
CASSQRALNTEAFF,TGCGCCAGCAGCCAACGGGCCCTGAACACTGAAGCTTTCTTT,.,few,14,TRBV5-1,TRBJ1-1
CASRSGLNYEQYF,TGTGCCAGCAGATCGGGACTGAACTACGAGCAGTACTTC,.,.,13,TRBV2,TRBJ2-7
CSAKLTGGPRNEQFF,TGCAGTGCTAAGTTGACGGGAGGGCCCAGGAATGAGCAGTTCTTC,TRBD2,few,15,TRBV20-1,TRBJ2-1
CASSIADLNYGYTF,TGTGCCAGTAGTATAGCGGATCTTAACTATGGCTACACCTTC,.,.,14,TRBV19,TRBJ1-2
CASSQVAGEPGNIQYF,TGTGCCAGCTCACAGGTGGCGGGAGAGCCTGGAAACATTCAGTACTTC,TRBD2,few,16,TRBV18,TRBJ2-4
CATSSTGGWGNEQFF,TGTGCCACCAGCAGCACAGGGGGCTGGGGCAATGAGCAGTTCTTC,TRBD1,.,15,TRBV15,TRBJ2-1
CASSPTDIQTQYF,TGTGCCAGCAGCCCGACCGACATCCAGACCCAGTACTTC,.,.,13,TRBV6-6,TRBJ2-5
CASSLDSGPHNEQFF,TGCGCCAGCAGCCTCGATTCAGGGCCTCACAATGAGCAGTTCTTC,.,.,15,TRBV5-1,TRBJ2-1
CATSDLKGAEGYTF,TGTGCCACCAGTGATTTGAAGGGGGCGGAAGGCTACACCTTC,TRBD1,.,14,TRBV24-1,TRBJ1-2
CASSLGLAADTDTQYF,TGTGCCAGCAGCTTAGGCCTAGCGGCCGACACAGATACGCAGTATTTT,TRBD2,.,16,TRBV7-9,TRBJ2-3
CASSYLAGTQYEQFF,TGTGCCAGCAGTTACTTGGCCGGGACTCAGTATGAGCAGTTCTTC,.,.,15,TRBV6-5,TRBJ2-1
CASSFFSSDTQYF,TGTGCCAGCAGCTTTTTTTCCTCTGATACGCAGTATTTT,.,.,13,TRBV7-8,TRBJ2-3
CASRRRTEAFF,TGTGCCAGCCGTCGTAGGACTGAAGCTTTCTTT,.,few,11,TRBV28,TRBJ1-1
CASSFVGGRYHYEQYF,TGTGCCAGCAGTTTCGTAGGCGGGAGGTACCACTACGAGCAGTACTTC,TRBD2,few,16,TRBV12-3/TRBV12-4,TRBJ2-7
CSVEGYGGSYNEQFF,TGCAGCGTTGAGGGTTACGGGGGCTCCTACAATGAGCAGTTCTTC,.,.,15,TRBV29-1,TRBJ2-1
CTSTKDRAANTEAFF,TGTACCAGCACCAAGGACAGGGCGGCGAACACTGAAGCTTTCTTT,TRBD1,.,15,TRBV6-6,TRBJ1-1
CSVHRGEETQYF,TGCAGCGTCCACAGGGGGGAAGAGACCCAGTACTTC,TRBD1,.,12,TRBV29-1,TRBJ2-5
CASSFNTRRRSDTNTGELFF,TGCGCCAGCAGCTTCAATACAAGACGCAGAAGCGATACGAACACCGGGGAGCTGTTTTTT,.,.,20,TRBV5-1,TRBJ2-2
CSARDSIDRVTEAFF,TGCAGTGCTAGAGATTCCATTGACAGGGTCACTGAAGCTTTCTTT,TRBD1,.,15,TRBV20-1,TRBJ1-1
CASSQEGVGQGYQPQHF,TGTGCCAGCAGCCAAGAAGGGGTGGGACAGGGGTATCAGCCCCAGCATTTT,TRBD1,few,17,TRBV14,TRBJ1-5
CSARDSGQGAYEQYF,TGCAGTGCTAGAGATTCCGGACAGGGGGCCTACGAGCAGTACTTC,TRBD1,.,15,TRBV20-1,TRBJ2-7
CASRRGAQNTEAFF,TGTGCCAGCAGGAGAGGGGCGCAAAACACTGAAGCTTTCTTT,.,few,14,TRBV9,TRBJ1-1
CASSLEGGPDYGYTF,TGTGCCAGCAGCTTAGAGGGGGGGCCTGACTATGGCTACACCTTC,.,.,15,TRBV7-2,TRBJ1-2
CASSLYSGEQFF,TGTGCCAGCAGCTTATACTCTGGCGAGCAGTTCTTC,.,many,12,TRBV11-2,TRBJ2-1
CASSHGQGEKPQHF,TGTGCCAGCAGCCATGGACAGGGGGAAAAGCCCCAGCATTTT,TRBD1,few,14,TRBV5-6,TRBJ1-5
CASSPGGLNIQYF,TGTGCCAGCAGCCCAGGGGGCTTGAACATTCAGTACTTC,TRBD1,.,13,TRBV12-3/TRBV12-4,TRBJ2-4
CASSELAGVGYEQYF,TGTGCCAGCAGTGAACTCGCGGGAGTCGGATACGAGCAGTACTTC,TRBD2,few,15,TRBV2,TRBJ2-7
CASSQIQGALNEQFF,TGCGCCAGCAGCCAAATCCAGGGGGCTTTGAATGAGCAGTTCTTC,TRBD1,.,15,TRBV4-1,TRBJ2-1
CASTLDGEQYF,TGTGCCAGCACCTTAGATGGCGAGCAGTACTTC,.,few,11,TRBV12-3/TRBV12-4,TRBJ2-7
CASSDRTSGGRYEQYF,TGTGCCAGCAGTGATAGGACTAGCGGGGGAAGATACGAGCAGTACTTC,TRBD2,.,16,TRBV2,TRBJ2-7
CASSLAKGVTEAFF,TGTGCCAGCAGCTTAGCAAAGGGGGTCACTGAAGCTTTCTTT,.,few,14,TRBV7-9,TRBJ1-1
CSANGGGSSYNEQFF,TGCAGTGCCAATGGTGGGGGGAGCTCCTACAATGAGCAGTTCTTC,.,.,15,TRBV20-1,TRBJ2-1
CASSYDGYQETQYF,TGTGCCAGCAGTTACGACGGGTACCAAGAGACCCAGTACTTC,.,.,14,TRBV6-2/TRBV6-3,TRBJ2-5
CSAVPGQKETQYF,TGCAGCGCAGTCCCGGGACAGAAAGAGACCCAGTACTTC,TRBD1,.,13,TRBV29-1,TRBJ2-5